A selection of T cell receptor beta chains follows, all from one sample in a study of T-cell memory formation after mild COVID-19. TCRdb processed the 5' RACE reads anew with MiXCR; each CDR3 protein has one entry. This sample has around 450,000 distinct CDR3 sequences, with about 19% found just once. Sequenced input: PBMCs or a T cell subset sorted from them (not recorded which). The receptors originated from an adult woman who had mild COVID-19 (a few samples of this study predate the infection). Cell type and time point are not known. Both conserved end residues are part of each CDR3.

TRBV7-9,TRBJ2-1,CASSPGTAFRNEQFF
TRBV12-3/TRBV12-4,TRBJ2-1,CASSFLVGTGNEQFF
TRBV20-1,TRBJ2-7,CSAPQGQGWYEQYF
TRBV7-3,TRBJ2-1,CDSSLSGTAYNEQFF
TRBV7-2,TRBJ2-4,CASSLVGQGEWVAKNIQYF
TRBV20-1,TRBJ2-1,CSARDRIKGTSGSNEQFF
TRBV2,TRBJ1-6,CASSTGPLSYNSPLHF
TRBV7-2,TRBJ2-3,CASSFDGGTDTQYF
TRBV12-3/TRBV12-4,TRBJ1-1,CASRLQVTEAFF
TRBV18,TRBJ2-1,CASSLLVGGAQWEQFF
TRBV21-1,TRBJ2-7,CASTYDRGNEQYF
TRBV15,TRBJ2-3,CATSREILAGGPRDTQYF
TRBV7-8,TRBJ2-7,CASSLVPETNEQYF
TRBV20-1,TRBJ2-7,CSARDSRHQVDEQYF
TRBV24-1,TRBJ2-5,CATSGGQGLETQYF
TRBV12-3/TRBV12-4,TRBJ2-3,CASTGTSEDTQYF
TRBV6-6,TRBJ1-2,CASSPRDSSLFYYGYTF
TRBV29-1,TRBJ2-7,CSVVLAGSSYEQYF
TRBV6-6,TRBJ2-7,CASSYSGGGTGTYEQYF
TRBV7-8,TRBJ2-5,CASSLSSAQYF
TRBV4-1,TRBJ2-1,CASSQDPQAHGNEQFF
TRBV25-1,TRBJ2-1,CASSQSDFYNEQFF
TRBV19,TRBJ1-1,CASIRVSEAFF
TRBV7-2,TRBJ2-3,CASGLKAGRSDTQYF
TRBV7-2,TRBJ2-3,CASSLGGVSGAQDTQYF
TRBV28,TRBJ1-1,CASSSNGQGSTEAFF
TRBV24-1,TRBJ2-1,CATSDFGRASYNEQFF
TRBV24-1,TRBJ2-3,CATSDWTSGNTDTQYF
TRBV24-1,TRBJ2-1,CATSLSGGYNEQFF
TRBV7-2,TRBJ2-3,CASSLGSGGRRTDTQYF
TRBV5-1,TRBJ1-2,CASSFEGPYGYTF
TRBV14,TRBJ2-7,CASSPWRDPAYEQYF
TRBV20-1,TRBJ1-2,CSARDPRTYGYTF
TRBV7-2,TRBJ1-2,CASSFETRSYGYTF
TRBV15,TRBJ2-4,CATSRDLTSGRVGGKNIQYF
TRBV7-3,TRBJ2-4,CASSLGVLGDIQYF
TRBV10-3,TRBJ2-3,CAISSNSDTQYF
TRBV24-1,TRBJ2-7,CATSDLGAEQYF
TRBV3-1,TRBJ2-7,CASSQGPQGGLEQYF
TRBV20-1,TRBJ1-1,CSANRGWTEAFF
TRBV20-1,TRBJ2-1,CSASREAGGFEEQFF
TRBV24-1,TRBJ1-2,CATSDLRRSYGYTF
TRBV6-6,TRBJ2-1,CASTSPPAKYNEQFF
TRBV6-1,TRBJ2-6,CASSGPESSGANVLTF
TRBV7-2,TRBJ2-7,CASSVVAGAAYEQYF
TRBV4-3,TRBJ1-2,CASSPEQGVRYGYTF
TRBV6-1,TRBJ2-6,CASRGDRSGANVLTF
TRBV7-9,TRBJ1-1,CASSHRGGTEAFF
TRBV25-1,TRBJ1-5,CASSEYGGTHQPQHF
TRBV4-3,TRBJ2-3,CASSQEGGGGASTDTQYF
TRBV9,TRBJ1-2,CASSVDGAEPNYGYTF
TRBV7-3,TRBJ1-1,CASSLTEYGGTEAFF
TRBV7-9,TRBJ2-2,CASRVQGSTGELFF
TRBV5-1,TRBJ2-1,CASSTRLAGGYEQFF
TRBV7-9,TRBJ2-1,CASSLIAVNNEQFF
TRBV29-1,TRBJ1-2,CSVEALRGMGFGYTF